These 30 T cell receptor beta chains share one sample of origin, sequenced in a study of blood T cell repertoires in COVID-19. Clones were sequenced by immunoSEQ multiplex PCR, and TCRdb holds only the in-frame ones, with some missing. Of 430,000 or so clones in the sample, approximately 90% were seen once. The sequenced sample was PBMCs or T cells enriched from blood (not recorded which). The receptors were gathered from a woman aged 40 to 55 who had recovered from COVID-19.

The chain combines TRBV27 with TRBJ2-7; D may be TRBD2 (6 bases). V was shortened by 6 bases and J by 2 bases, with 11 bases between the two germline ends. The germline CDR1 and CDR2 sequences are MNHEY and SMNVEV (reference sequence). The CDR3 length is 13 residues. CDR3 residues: CASSVAETYEQYF. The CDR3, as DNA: TGTGCCAGCAGCGTAGCGGAAACCTACGAGCAGTACTTC.

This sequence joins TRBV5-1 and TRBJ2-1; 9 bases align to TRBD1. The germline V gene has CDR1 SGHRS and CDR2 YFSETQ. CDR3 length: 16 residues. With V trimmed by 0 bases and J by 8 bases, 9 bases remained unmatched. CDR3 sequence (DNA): TGCGCCAGCAGCTTGGCAGGGACAGGGTTCGTCCATGAGCAGTTCTTC. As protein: CASSLAGTGFVHEQFF.

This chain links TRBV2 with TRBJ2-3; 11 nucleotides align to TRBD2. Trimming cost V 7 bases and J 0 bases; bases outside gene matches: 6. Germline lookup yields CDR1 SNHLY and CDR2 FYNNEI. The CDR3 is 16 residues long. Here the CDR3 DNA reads TGTGCCAGCACTCGGCTAGCGGGAGGCAGCACAGATACGCAGTATTTT. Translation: CASTRLAGGSTDTQYF.

CDR3 region: CASSYGQGNYGYTF. The CDR3 nucleotides read TGTGCCAGCAGTTACGGACAGGGGAACTATGGCTACACCTTC. The V and J genes are TRBV6-5 and TRBJ1-2; 9 bases fit TRBD1. This CDR3 is built from 14 residues. The germline CDR1 and CDR2 sequences are MNHEY and SVGAGI. Trimming at V came to 2 bases and at J to 2 bases, leaving 0 bases not matched to a gene.

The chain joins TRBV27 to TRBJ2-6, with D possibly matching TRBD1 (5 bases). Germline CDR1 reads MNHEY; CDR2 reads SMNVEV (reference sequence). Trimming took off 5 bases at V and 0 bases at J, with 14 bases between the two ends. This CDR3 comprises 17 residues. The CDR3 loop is CASSPNPDSSGANVLTF. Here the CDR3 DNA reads TGTGCCAGCAGTCCCAACCCTGACAGCTCTGGGGCCAACGTCCTGACTTTC.

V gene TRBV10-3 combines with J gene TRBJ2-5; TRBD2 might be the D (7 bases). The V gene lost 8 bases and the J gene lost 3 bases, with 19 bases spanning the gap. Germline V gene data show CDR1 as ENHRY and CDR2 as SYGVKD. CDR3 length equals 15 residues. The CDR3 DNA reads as TGTGCCATCCGAAGGGGAGGGGGGGAAAAAGAGACCCAGTACTTC. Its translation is CAIRRGGGEKETQYF.

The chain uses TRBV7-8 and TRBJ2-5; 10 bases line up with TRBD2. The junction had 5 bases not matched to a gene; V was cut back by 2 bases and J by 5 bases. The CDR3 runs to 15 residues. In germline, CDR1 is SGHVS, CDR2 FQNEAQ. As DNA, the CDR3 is TGTGCCAGCAGCTTAACAACTAGCGGGACTGAGACCCAGTACTTC. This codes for CASSLTTSGTETQYF.

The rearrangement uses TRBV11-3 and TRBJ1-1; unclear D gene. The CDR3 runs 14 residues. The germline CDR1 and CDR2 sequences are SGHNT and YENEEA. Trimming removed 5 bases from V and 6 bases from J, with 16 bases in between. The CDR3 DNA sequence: TGTGCCAGCAGCCCCACCCGCCTCGGGTCTGAAGCTTTCTTT. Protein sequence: CASSPTRLGSEAFF.

CDR3 sequence: CASSLGGILNSPLHF. DNA of the CDR3: TGTGCCAGCAGCTTAGGAGGGATACTAAATTCACCCCTCCACTTT. The rearrangement links TRBV7-8 to TRBJ1-6; no firm D call. V shed 1 base and J shed 7 bases, with 11 bases lying between them. This CDR3 has 15 amino acids. The germline V gene encodes CDR1 SGHVS and CDR2 FQNEAQ.

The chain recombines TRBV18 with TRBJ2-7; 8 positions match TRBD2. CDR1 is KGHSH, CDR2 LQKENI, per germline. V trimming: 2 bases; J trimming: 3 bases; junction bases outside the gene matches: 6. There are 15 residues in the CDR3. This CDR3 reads CASSPGEAGVYEQYF. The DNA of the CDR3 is TGTGCCAGCTCACCAGGGGAAGCGGGGGTCTACGAGCAGTACTTC.

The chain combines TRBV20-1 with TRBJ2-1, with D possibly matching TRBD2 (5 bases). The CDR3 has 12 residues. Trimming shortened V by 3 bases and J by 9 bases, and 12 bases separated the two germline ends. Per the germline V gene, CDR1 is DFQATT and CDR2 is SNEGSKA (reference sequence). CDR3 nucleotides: TGCAGTGCTAGTCCGGGAACTCGTGAGCAGTTCTTC. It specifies CSASPGTREQFF.

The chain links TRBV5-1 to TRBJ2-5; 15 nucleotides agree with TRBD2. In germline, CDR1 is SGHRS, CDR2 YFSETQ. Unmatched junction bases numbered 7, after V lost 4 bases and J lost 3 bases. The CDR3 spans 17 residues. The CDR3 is CASSGGLAGGGEETQYF. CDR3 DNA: TGCGCCAGCAGCGGGGGACTAGCGGGAGGAGGGGAAGAGACCCAGTACTTC.

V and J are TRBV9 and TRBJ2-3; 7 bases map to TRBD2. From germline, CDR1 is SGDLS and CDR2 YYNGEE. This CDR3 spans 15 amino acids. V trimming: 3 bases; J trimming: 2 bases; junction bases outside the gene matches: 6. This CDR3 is CASSEVGGPTDTQYF. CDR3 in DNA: TGTGCCAGCAGCGAAGTGGGAGGGCCCACAGATACGCAGTATTTT.

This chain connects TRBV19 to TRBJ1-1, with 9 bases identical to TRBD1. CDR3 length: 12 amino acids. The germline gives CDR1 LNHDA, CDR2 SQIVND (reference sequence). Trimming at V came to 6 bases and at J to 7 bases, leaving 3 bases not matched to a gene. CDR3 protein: CASSTTGGEAFF. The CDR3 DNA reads TGTGCCAGTAGCACGACAGGGGGTGAAGCTTTCTTT.

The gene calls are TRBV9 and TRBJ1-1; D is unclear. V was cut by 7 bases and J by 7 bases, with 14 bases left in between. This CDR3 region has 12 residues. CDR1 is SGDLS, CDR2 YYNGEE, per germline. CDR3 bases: TGTGCCAGCTCCTTAGGTCCGGGTGAAGCTTTCTTT. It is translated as CASSLGPGEAFF.

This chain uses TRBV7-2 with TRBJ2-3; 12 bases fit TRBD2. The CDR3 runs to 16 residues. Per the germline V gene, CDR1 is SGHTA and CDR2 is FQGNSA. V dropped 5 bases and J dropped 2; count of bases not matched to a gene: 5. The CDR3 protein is CASSRGLAGHTDTQYF. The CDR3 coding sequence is TGTGCCAGCAGCCGCGGACTAGCGGGGCACACAGATACGCAGTATTTT.

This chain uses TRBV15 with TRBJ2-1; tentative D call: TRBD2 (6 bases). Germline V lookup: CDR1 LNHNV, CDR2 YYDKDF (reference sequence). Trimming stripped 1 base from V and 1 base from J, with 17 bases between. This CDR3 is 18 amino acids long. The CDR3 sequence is CATSRVGGRRGSYNEQFF. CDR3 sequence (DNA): TGTGCCACCAGCAGAGTGGGCGGGCGGCGGGGTTCCTACAATGAGCAGTTCTTC.

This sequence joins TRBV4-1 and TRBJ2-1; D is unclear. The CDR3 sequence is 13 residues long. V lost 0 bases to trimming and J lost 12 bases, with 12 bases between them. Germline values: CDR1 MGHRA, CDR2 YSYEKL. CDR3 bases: TGCGCCAGCAGCCAAGAGGGCAGTTTTGCGCAGTTCTTC. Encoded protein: CASSQEGSFAQFF.

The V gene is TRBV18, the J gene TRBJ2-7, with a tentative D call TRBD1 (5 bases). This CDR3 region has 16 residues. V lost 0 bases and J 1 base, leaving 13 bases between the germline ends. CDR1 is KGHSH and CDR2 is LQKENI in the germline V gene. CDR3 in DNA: TGTGCCAGCTCACCACCTCGGCAGGGCACATCCTACGAGCAGTACTTC. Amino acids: CASSPPRQGTSYEQYF.

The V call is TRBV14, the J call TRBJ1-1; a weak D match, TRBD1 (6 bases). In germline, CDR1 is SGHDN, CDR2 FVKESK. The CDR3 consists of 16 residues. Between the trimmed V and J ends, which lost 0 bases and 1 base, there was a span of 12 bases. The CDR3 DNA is TGTGCCAGCAGCCAAGATCCAGGGGAAGCGAACACTGAAGCTTTCTTT. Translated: CASSQDPGEANTEAFF.

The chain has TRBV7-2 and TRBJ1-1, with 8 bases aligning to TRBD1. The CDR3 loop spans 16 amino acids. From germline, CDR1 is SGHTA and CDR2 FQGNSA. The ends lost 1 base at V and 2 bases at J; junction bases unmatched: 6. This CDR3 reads CASSLGPPGGNTEAFF. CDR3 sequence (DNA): TGTGCCAGCAGCTTAGGGCCGCCAGGGGGCAACACTGAAGCTTTCTTT.

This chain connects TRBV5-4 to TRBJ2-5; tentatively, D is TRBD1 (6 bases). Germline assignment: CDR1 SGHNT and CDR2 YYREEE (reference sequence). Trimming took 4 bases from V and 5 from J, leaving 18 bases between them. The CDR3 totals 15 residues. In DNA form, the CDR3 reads TGTGCCAGCAGCCCATTTACGTTAGGGGGTGAGACCCAGTACTTC. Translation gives CASSPFTLGGETQYF.

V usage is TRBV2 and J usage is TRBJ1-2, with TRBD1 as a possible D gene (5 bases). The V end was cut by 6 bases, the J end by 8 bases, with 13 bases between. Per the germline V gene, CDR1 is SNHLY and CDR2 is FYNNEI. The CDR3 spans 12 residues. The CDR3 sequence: CASRRTSRGYTF. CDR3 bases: TGTGCCAGCAGACGGACATCGAGAGGCTACACCTTC.

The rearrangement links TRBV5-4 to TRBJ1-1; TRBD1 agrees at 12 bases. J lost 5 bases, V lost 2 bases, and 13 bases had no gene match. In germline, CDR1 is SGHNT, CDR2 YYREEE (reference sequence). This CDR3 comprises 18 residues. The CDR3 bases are TGTGCCAGCAGCTTAGGTAGTCCGGGACAGGGGGCGAGGACTGAAGCTTTCTTT. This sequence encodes CASSLGSPGQGARTEAFF.

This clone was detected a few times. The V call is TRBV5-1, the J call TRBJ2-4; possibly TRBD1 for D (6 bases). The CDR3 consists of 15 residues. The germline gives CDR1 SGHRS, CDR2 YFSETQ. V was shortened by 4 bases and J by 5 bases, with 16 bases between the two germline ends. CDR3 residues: CASSPTDRSQNIQYF. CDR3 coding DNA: TGCGCCAGCAGCCCCACCGACAGGTCCCAAAACATTCAGTACTTC.

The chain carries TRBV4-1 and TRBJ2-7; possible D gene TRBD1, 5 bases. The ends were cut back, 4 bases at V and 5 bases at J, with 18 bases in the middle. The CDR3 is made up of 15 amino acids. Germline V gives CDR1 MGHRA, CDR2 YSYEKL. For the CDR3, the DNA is TGCGCCAGCAGCCCCGTCCGGACATTCACGAACGAGCAGTACTTC. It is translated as CASSPVRTFTNEQYF.

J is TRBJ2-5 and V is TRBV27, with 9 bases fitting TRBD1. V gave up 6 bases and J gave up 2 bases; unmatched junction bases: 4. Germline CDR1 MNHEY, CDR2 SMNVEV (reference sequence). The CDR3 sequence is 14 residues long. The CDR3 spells CASSWTGDQETQYF. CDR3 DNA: TGTGCCAGCAGCTGGACAGGGGATCAAGAGACCCAGTACTTC.

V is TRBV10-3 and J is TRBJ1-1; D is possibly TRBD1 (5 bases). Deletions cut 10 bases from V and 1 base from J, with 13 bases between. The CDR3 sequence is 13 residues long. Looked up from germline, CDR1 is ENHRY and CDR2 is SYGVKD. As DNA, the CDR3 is TGTGCCACCCTAAGACAGCAGAACACTGAAGCTTTCTTT. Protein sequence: CATLRQQNTEAFF.

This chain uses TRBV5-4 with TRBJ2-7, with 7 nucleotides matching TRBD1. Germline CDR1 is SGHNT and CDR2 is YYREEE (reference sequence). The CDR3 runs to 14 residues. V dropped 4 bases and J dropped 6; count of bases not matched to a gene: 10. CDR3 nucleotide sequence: TGTGCCAGCAGCCCGAGACAGGGCCTCGGCGAGCAGTACTTC. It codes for CASSPRQGLGEQYF. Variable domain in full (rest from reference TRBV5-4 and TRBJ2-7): ETGVTQSPTHLIKTRGQQVTLRCSSQSGHNTVSWYQQALGQGPQFIFQYYREEENGRGNFPPRFSGLQFPNYSSELNVNALELDDSALYLCASSPRQGLGEQYFGPGTRLTVT.

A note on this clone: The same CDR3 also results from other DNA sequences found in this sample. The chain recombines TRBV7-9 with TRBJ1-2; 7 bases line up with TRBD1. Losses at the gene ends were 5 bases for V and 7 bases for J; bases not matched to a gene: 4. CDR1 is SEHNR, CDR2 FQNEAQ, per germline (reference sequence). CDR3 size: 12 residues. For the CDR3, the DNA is TGTGCCAGCAGCCTCTCAGGGGGTGGCTACACCTTC. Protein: CASSLSGGGYTF.